The present entry profiles one T cell receptor beta chain with its context. Antigen specificity is unknown. Assay: immunoSEQ multiplex PCR; the TCRdb copy retains only in-frame clones and omits some. The sample gives tens of thousands of clones, around 86% of which show up once; roughly 5.1% is in the top ten. The data originate from a study of T cells in localized non-small cell lung cancer. Study observations and caveats: A single tumor region was sequenced, leaving heterogeneity possible. Across samples, adjacent lung featured a median roughly 60 of the top 100 tumor clones.

The CDR3 loop spans 13 amino acids. Germline V gives CDR1 SGHDN, CDR2 FVKESK. The V end was cut by 4 bases, the J end by 4 bases, with 7 bases between. Here the sequenced sample was peripheral blood, taken before any cancer treatment. This chain connects TRBV14 to TRBJ1-4; D not certain. The sequence derives from a woman aged 40 to 75 with stage I lung adenocarcinoma. CDR3 sequence: CASSPRDNEKLFF. The DNA for the CDR3 is TGTGCCAGCAGCCCGAGAGATAATGAAAAACTGTTTTTT.